This T cell receptor (beta chain) was sequenced for a study of blood T cell repertoires in COVID-19. Study information: Samples of COVID-19 (acute and convalescent) were obtained from the United States, Italy and Spain.

Method: immunoSEQ multiplex PCR; TCRdb's copy keeps in-frame clones and lacks some. Found here are under 150,000 clones, about four fifths of them singletons; the top ten hold over 5%. This CDR3 spans 14 amino acids. V shed 5 bases and J shed 0 bases, with 10 bases lying between them. Germline V gene lookup returns CDR1 SEHNR and CDR2 FQNEAQ (reference sequence). This rearrangement joins TRBV7-9 to TRBJ1-1; unclear D gene. This TCR derives from a human donor in a cohort sampled during active COVID-19. The sequencing sample was made of peripheral blood. CDR3 region: CASSTGLLNTEAFF. Written as DNA, the CDR3 is TGTGCCAGCAGCACTGGACTCTTGAACACTGAAGCTTTCTTT. Full variable domain (rest looked up from reference TRBV7-9 and TRBJ1-1): DTGVSQNPRHKITKRGQNVTFRCDPISEHNRLYWYRQTLGQGPEFLTYFQNEAQLEKSRLLSDRFSAERPKGSFSTLEIQRTEQGDSAMYLCASSTGLLNTEAFFGQGTRLTVV.